These 22 T cell receptor beta chains were sequenced from one sample in a study of OX40 agonist ivuxolimab in advanced cancers. The table came from immunoSEQ multiplex PCR; TCRdb's copy has only in-frame clones and leaves some out. Altogether about 72,000 clones are present, around 86% being singletons, with the ten largest covering 2% to 2.5%. Sequencing used CD4+ or CD8+ T cells sorted from blood, obtained in a trial of the OX40 agonist ivuxolimab. Receptors originate from an adult with an advanced solid tumor such as melanoma, head and neck, liver or kidney cancer.

The chain uses TRBV27 and TRBJ2-7; D is perhaps TRBD1 (6 bases). Germline loops: CDR1 MNHEY, CDR2 SMNVEV (reference sequence). The V gene lost 2 bases and the J gene lost 8 bases, with 16 bases spanning the gap. This CDR3 is built from 14 residues. CDR3 sequence (DNA): TGTGCCAGCAGTTTAACGGACAGCACTACGAAGCAGTACTTC. Translated: CASSLTDSTTKQYF.

In its sample, this clone was seen once. The CDR3 DNA reads as TGTGCCATCAGTGAGCCTAGACCGGCGGGAGTAGGAGCAGATACGCAGTATTTT. Protein: CAISEPRPAGVGADTQYF. The chain couples TRBV10-3 to TRBJ2-3, with 7 bases aligning to TRBD2. Looked up from germline, CDR1 is ENHRY and CDR2 is SYGVKD. Losses at the gene ends were 2 bases for V and 4 bases for J; bases not matched to a gene: 15. The CDR3 is made up of 18 amino acids.

The rearrangement uses TRBV5-1 and TRBJ1-5; D might be TRBD1 (5 bases). CDR1 and CDR2 (germline): SGHRS, YFSETQ. Trimming stripped 0 bases from V and 7 bases from J, with 14 bases between. This CDR3 comprises 15 residues. The CDR3 bases are TGCGCCAGCAGCTTGGGGGACTCTCTCGGGCAGCCCCAGCATTTT. Protein sequence: CASSLGDSLGQPQHF.

This clone turned up a few times. The chain employs TRBV7-9 and TRBJ2-6; tentatively, D is TRBD2 (6 bases). The V gene lost 4 bases and the J gene lost 2 bases, with 12 bases spanning the gap. This CDR3 is built from 16 residues. Looked up from germline, CDR1 is SEHNR and CDR2 is FQNEAQ (reference sequence). Here the CDR3 reads CASSSGGVAGANVLTF. In DNA, the CDR3 is TGTGCCAGCAGCTCCGGGGGAGTAGCTGGGGCCAACGTCCTGACTTTC.

This rearrangement joins TRBV6-5 to TRBJ1-1; no firm D call. Germline V gene sequence: CDR1 MNHEY, CDR2 SVGAGI. Trimming took off 11 bases at V and 4 bases at J, with 11 bases between the two ends. The CDR3 is made up of 11 amino acids. CDR3 in DNA: TGTGCCCCTAGGCCGGGCACTGAAGCTTTCTTT. Translated: CAPRPGTEAFF.

The rearrangement uses TRBV5-6 and TRBJ2-1; D unclear. V dropped 1 base and J dropped 0 bases, with 17 bases sitting between them. This CDR3 comprises 18 residues. Germline values: CDR1 SGHDT, CDR2 YYEEEE. The CDR3: CASSLTSRNERSYNEQFF. CDR3 coding DNA: TGTGCCAGCAGCTTGACTTCTCGGAACGAGCGCTCCTACAATGAGCAGTTCTTC.

The genes are TRBV11-2 and TRBJ2-1, with D perhaps TRBD2 (6 bases). Germline lookup yields CDR1 SGHAT and CDR2 FQNNGV. Trimming pared 6 bases from V and 4 bases from J, leaving 10 bases between. The CDR3 is made up of 13 amino acids. The CDR3 reads CASRRDSYNEQFF. The CDR3 bases are TGTGCCAGCAGACGGGACTCGTACAATGAGCAGTTCTTC.

The V call is TRBV29-1, the J call TRBJ1-1; tentatively, D is TRBD1 (5 bases). Germline CDR1 reads SQVTM; CDR2 reads ANQGSEA. The CDR3 runs 14 residues. Trimming took 3 bases from V and 0 from J, leaving 11 bases between them. The CDR3 nucleotides are TGCAGCGTTGAGGGGCGTCAGGTGAACACTGAAGCTTTCTTT. Protein product: CSVEGRQVNTEAFF.

The chain joins TRBV27 to TRBJ1-1; possible D gene TRBD1, 5 bases. V gave up 5 bases and J gave up 1 base, with 11 bases separating them. Per the germline V gene, CDR1 is MNHEY and CDR2 is SMNVEV (reference sequence). This CDR3 comprises 14 residues. The DNA of the CDR3 is TGTGCCAGCAGTACACCCGGACAGAACACTGAAGCTTTCTTT. It specifies CASSTPGQNTEAFF.

The CDR3 DNA is TGCGCCAGCAGCTTGGGGCTAGCGGGAGAGGAGCAGTTCTTC. It translates to CASSLGLAGEEQFF. The chain employs TRBV5-1 and TRBJ2-1; the match to TRBD2 covers 10 bases. V lost 0 bases and J lost 10; bases outside the gene matches: 4. CDR3 length equals 14 residues. CDR1 and CDR2 (germline): SGHRS, YFSETQ.

V gene TRBV5-1 combines with J gene TRBJ1-2; D is possibly TRBD1 (5 bases). The CDR3 loop spans 17 amino acids. Germline CDR1 reads SGHRS; CDR2 reads YFSETQ. The germline V and J ends were trimmed by 4 bases and 0 bases, with 19 bases remaining between them. As DNA, the CDR3 is TGCGCCAGCAGCCCAACCGCCGGGGGGGATGCTAACTATGGCTACACCTTC. Amino acid sequence: CASSPTAGGDANYGYTF.

V is TRBV5-1 and J is TRBJ2-2, with D possibly being TRBD1 (6 bases). The CDR3 length is 15 residues. Germline-derived CDR1 and CDR2 are SGHRS and YFSETQ. Trimming stripped 0 bases from V and 2 bases from J, with 8 bases between. CDR3 nucleotide sequence: TGCGCCAGCAGCTTGGGGACAGTAAACACCGGGGAGCTGTTTTTT. Translating it yields CASSLGTVNTGELFF.

This sequence joins TRBV12-2 and TRBJ1-5. TRBV12-2 corresponds to a pseudogene. The CDR3 consists of 15 residues. The CDR3 DNA sequence: TGTGCAAGTCGCTTAGAGAGGGGACTCCTTCAGCCCCAGCATTTT. It encodes CASRLERGLLQPQHF.

This chain connects TRBV6-6 to TRBJ2-7; TRBD1 matches 9 bases. This CDR3 is 16 amino acids long. Unmatched junction bases numbered 11, after V lost 4 bases and J lost 4 bases. Looked up from germline, CDR1 is MNHNY and CDR2 is SVGAGI (reference sequence). CDR3 nucleotides: TGTGCCAGCAGTTCCTCCGGGACAGGGTATAGGTACGAGCAGTACTTC. Its protein is CASSSSGTGYRYEQYF.

V is TRBV6-5 and J is TRBJ2-7, with unresolved D. CDR3 length: 14 residues. Per the germline V gene, CDR1 is MNHEY and CDR2 is SVGAGI. Trimming removed 0 bases at V and 2 bases at J, with 8 bases between. Here the CDR3 DNA reads TGTGCCAGCAGTTACTCGCCGGGTACCTACGAGCAGTACTTC. It codes for CASSYSPGTYEQYF.

This chain uses TRBV7-2 with TRBJ2-3; possibly TRBD1 or TRBD2 for D (5 bases each). The V and J ends lost 5 bases and 0 bases respectively, with 6 bases between them. The germline gives CDR1 SGHTA, CDR2 FQGNSA. The CDR3 spans 13 residues. The CDR3 nucleotides read TGTGCCAGCAGCCGGGACAGCACAGATACGCAGTATTTT. Translation gives CASSRDSTDTQYF.

In this sample, this clone turned up once. V usage is TRBV25-1 and J usage is TRBJ1-2; D possibly corresponds to TRBD1 (6 bases). Per germline, CDR1 MGHDK and CDR2 SYGVNS. The CDR3 has 13 amino acids. Deletions cut 2 bases from V and 7 bases from J, with 11 bases between. This CDR3 is CASSEIIQGGYTF. The CDR3 DNA sequence: TGTGCCAGCAGTGAAATAATACAGGGTGGCTACACCTTC.

This clone was seen once. The V gene is TRBV7-2, the J gene TRBJ2-7; TRBD2 aligns across 8 bases. The germline gives CDR1 SGHTA, CDR2 FQGNSA. The V gene end was trimmed by 7 bases and the J gene end by 2 bases; junction bases not matched to a gene: 10. The CDR3 consists of 15 residues. CDR3 in DNA: TGTGCCAGCACCATCGGACTAGCTGGCCCCTACGAGCAGTACTTC. Translating gives CASTIGLAGPYEQYF.

The chain links TRBV19 to TRBJ2-1; D may be TRBD1 or TRBD2 (5 bases each). The CDR3 runs 13 residues. Germline-derived CDR1 and CDR2 are LNHDA and SQIVND (reference sequence). Deletions cut 7 bases from V and 7 bases from J, with 14 bases between. CDR3 bases: TGTGCCAGTAACCTCATGGGGGTAAATGAGCAGTTCTTC. As protein: CASNLMGVNEQFF.

The chain combines TRBV6-4 with TRBJ2-7; D might be TRBD2 (6 bases). The length of the CDR3 is 16 residues. V shed 7 bases and J shed 6 bases, with 25 bases lying between them. Looked up from germline, CDR1 is MRHNA and CDR2 is SNTAGT. The CDR3 spells CASKSGGTGFRGEQYF. The CDR3 DNA reads as TGTGCCAGCAAAAGTGGGGGGACGGGGTTTCGCGGCGAGCAGTACTTC.

The chain couples TRBV18 to TRBJ2-1; TRBD2 aligns across 9 bases. Unmatched junction bases numbered 3, after V lost 1 base and J lost 2 bases. Germline V gene sequence: CDR1 KGHSH, CDR2 LQKENI. The CDR3 extends over 16 amino acids. CDR3 region: CASSPRIAGAYNEQFF. The CDR3, as DNA: TGTGCCAGCTCACCACGGATAGCGGGAGCCTACAATGAGCAGTTCTTC.

The chain recombines TRBV29-1 with TRBJ2-7; 7 positions match TRBD2. V shed 0 bases and J 0 bases; nucleotides not matched to a gene: 5. The CDR3 sequence is 15 residues long. The V gene's germline CDR1 is SQVTM and CDR2 ANQGSEA. CDR3 sequence (DNA): TGCAGCGTTGAAGATCCGGGAGGAGACTCCTACGAGCAGTACTTC. Residues: CSVEDPGGDSYEQYF.